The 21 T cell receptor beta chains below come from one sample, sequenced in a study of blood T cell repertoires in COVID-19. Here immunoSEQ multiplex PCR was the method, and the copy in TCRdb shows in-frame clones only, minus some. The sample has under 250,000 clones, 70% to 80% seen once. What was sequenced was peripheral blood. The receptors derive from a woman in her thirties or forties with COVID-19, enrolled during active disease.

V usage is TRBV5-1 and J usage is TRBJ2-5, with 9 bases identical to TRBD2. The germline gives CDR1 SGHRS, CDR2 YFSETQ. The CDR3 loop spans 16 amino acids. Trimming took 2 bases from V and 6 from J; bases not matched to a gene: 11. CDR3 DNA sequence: TGCGCCAGCAGCTTACCTCTGGCGGGAGGGCCAAAGACCCAGTACTTC. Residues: CASSLPLAGGPKTQYF.

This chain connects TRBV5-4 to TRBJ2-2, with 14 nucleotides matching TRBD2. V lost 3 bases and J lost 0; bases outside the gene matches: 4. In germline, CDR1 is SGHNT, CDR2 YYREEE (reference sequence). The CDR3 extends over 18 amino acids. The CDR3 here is CASSSPTSGGANTGELFF. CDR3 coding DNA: TGTGCCAGCAGCTCTCCGACTAGCGGGGGGGCGAACACCGGGGAGCTGTTTTTT.

CDR3 coding DNA: TGTGCCAGCAGCTCCATCGGGGATCCCTGGGCTTTCTTT. Protein sequence: CASSSIGDPWAFF. The chain combines TRBV7-9 with TRBJ1-1; D gene ambiguous. Germline lookup yields CDR1 SEHNR and CDR2 FQNEAQ (reference sequence). The length of the CDR3 is 13 residues. V lost 4 bases to trimming and J lost 11 bases, with 17 bases between them.

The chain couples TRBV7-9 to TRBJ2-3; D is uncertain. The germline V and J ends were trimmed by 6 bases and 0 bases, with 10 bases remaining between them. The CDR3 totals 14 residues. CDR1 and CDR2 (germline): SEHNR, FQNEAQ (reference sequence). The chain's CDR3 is CASRESFSTDTQYF. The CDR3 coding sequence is TGTGCCAGCAGGGAGAGCTTTAGCACAGATACGCAGTATTTT.

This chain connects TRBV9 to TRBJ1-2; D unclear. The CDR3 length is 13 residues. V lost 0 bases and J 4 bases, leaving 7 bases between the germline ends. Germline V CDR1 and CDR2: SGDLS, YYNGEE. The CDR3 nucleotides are TGTGCCAGCAGCGTAGAAGGGAGCTATGGCTACACCTTC. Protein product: CASSVEGSYGYTF.

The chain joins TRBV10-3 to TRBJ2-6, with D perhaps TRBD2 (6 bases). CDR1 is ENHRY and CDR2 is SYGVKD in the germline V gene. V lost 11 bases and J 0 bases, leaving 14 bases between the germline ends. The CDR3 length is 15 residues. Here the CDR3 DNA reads TGTGCCTCCAGGGACTCAATCTCTGGGGCCAACGTCCTGACTTTC. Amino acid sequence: CASRDSISGANVLTF.

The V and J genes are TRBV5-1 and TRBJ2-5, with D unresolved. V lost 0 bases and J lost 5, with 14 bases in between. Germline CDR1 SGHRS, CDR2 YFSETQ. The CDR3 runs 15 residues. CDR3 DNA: TGCGCCAGCAGCTTGGCAACCCCATTGGAGGAGACCCAGTACTTC. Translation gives CASSLATPLEETQYF.

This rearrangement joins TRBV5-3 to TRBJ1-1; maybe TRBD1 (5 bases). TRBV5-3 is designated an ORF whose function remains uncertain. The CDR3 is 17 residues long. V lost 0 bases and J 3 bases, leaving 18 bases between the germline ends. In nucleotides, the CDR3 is TGTGCCAGAAGCTTGGACAGGAGGGTGATAGGGGACACTGAAGCTTTCTTT. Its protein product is CARSLDRRVIGDTEAFF.

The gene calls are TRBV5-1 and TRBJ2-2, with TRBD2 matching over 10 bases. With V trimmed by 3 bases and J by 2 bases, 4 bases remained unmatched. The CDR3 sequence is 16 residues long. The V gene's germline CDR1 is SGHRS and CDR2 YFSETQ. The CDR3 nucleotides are TGCGCCAGCAGCTCAACTAGCGGGGTCAACACCGGGGAGCTGTTTTTT. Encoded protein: CASSSTSGVNTGELFF.

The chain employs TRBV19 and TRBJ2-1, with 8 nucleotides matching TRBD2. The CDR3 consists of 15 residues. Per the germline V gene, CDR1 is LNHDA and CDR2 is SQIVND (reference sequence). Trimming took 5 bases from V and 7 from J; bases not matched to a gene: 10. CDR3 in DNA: TGTGCCAGTAGTGGGCGGGAGGCCGGGAAGAATGAGCAGTTCTTC. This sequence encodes CASSGREAGKNEQFF.

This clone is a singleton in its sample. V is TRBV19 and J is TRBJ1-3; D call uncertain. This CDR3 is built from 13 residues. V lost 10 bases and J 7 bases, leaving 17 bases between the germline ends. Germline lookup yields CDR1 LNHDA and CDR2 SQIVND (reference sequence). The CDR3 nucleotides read TGTGCCACCCTCCGGTCGAAACCCAACACCATATATTTT. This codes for CATLRSKPNTIYF.

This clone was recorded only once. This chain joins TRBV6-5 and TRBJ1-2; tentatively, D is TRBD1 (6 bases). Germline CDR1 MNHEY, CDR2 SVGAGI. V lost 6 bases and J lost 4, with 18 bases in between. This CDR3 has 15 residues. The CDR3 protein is CASSSETGHLYGYTF. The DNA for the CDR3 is TGTGCCAGCAGCAGTGAGACGGGACACCTCTATGGCTACACCTTC.

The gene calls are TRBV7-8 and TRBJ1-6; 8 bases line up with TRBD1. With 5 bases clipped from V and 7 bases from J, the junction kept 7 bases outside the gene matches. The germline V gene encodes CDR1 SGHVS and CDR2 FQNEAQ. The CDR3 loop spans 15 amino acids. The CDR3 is CASSGQGARNSPLHF. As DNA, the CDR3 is TGTGCCAGCAGCGGGCAGGGGGCTAGAAATTCACCCCTCCACTTT.

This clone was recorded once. The CDR3 DNA follows: TGTGCCTGGAACATCGGGGGATCCTATAATTCACCCCTCCACTTT. Translating it yields CAWNIGGSYNSPLHF. V is TRBV30 and J is TRBJ1-6; maybe TRBD1 (5 bases). CDR1 and CDR2 from the germline V gene are GTSNPN and SVGIG (reference sequence). Trimming removed 4 bases at V and 1 base at J, with 11 bases between. This CDR3 spans 15 amino acids. Looking up the rest from reference TRBV30 and TRBJ1-6 gives the full variable domain: SQTIHQWPATLVQPVGSPLSLECTVEGTSNPNLYWYRQAAGRGLQLLFYSVGIGQISSEVPQNLSASRPQDRQFILSSKKLLLSDSGFYLCAWNIGGSYNSPLHFGNGTRLTVT.

CDR3 region: CASSAQGQLNIQYF. The CDR3 region has the DNA TGTGCCAGTAGCGCCCAGGGACAGTTAAACATTCAGTACTTC. The rearrangement uses TRBV19 and TRBJ2-4, with TRBD1 matching 7 bases. This CDR3 is 14 amino acids long. V trimming: 6 bases; J trimming: 6 bases; junction bases outside the gene matches: 8. Per germline, CDR1 LNHDA and CDR2 SQIVND (reference sequence). The full variable domain, with the rest looked up from reference TRBV19 and TRBJ2-4, is DGGITQSPKYLFRKEGQNVTLSCEQNLNHDAMYWYRQDPGQGLRLIYYSQIVNDFQKGDIAEGYSVSREKKESFPLTVTSAQKNPTAFYLCASSAQGQLNIQYFGAGTRLSVL.

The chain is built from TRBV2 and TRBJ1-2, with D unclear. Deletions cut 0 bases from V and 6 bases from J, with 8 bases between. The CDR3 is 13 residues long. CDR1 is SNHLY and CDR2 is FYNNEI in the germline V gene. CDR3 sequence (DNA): TGTGCCAGCAGTGAAGCGGCAGCGAATGGCTACACCTTC. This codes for CASSEAAANGYTF.

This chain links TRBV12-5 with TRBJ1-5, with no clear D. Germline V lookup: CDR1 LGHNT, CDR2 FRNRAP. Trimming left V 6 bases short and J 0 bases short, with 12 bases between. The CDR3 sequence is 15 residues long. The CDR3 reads CASGFTPYSNQPQHF. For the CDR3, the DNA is TGTGCTAGTGGCTTTACACCTTATAGCAATCAGCCCCAGCATTTT.

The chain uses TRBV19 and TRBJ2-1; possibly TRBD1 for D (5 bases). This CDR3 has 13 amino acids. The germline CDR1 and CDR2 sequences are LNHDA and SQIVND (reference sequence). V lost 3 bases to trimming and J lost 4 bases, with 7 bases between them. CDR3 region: CASSIAGYNEQFF. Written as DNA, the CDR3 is TGTGCCAGTAGTATTGCAGGGTACAATGAGCAGTTCTTC.

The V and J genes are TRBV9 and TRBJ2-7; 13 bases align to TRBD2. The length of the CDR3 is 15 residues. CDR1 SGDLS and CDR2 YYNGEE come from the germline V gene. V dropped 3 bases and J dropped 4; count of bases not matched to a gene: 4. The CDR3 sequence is CASSATSGGLYEQYF. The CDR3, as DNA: TGTGCCAGCAGCGCGACTAGCGGGGGGTTGTACGAGCAGTACTTC.

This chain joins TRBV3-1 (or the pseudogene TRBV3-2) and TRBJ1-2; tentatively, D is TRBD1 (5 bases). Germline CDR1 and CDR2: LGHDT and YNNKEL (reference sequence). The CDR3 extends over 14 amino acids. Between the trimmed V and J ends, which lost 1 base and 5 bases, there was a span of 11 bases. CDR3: CASSQGVDRYGYTF. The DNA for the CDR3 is TGTGCCAGCAGCCAAGGAGTCGACAGATATGGCTACACCTTC.

The CDR3 loop is CASSLVASGSYNEQFF. For the CDR3, the DNA is TGTGCCAGCAGCTTGGTCGCTAGCGGATCCTACAATGAGCAGTTCTTC. The V gene is TRBV5-6, the J gene TRBJ2-1; 7 bases fit TRBD2. CDR1 is SGHDT and CDR2 is YYEEEE in the germline V gene. V gave up 0 bases and J gave up 1 base; unmatched junction bases: 4. This CDR3 comprises 16 residues.